This T cell receptor (beta chain) was documented in a study of blood T cells in healthy people across ages. The CDR3 covers 15 residues. Germline V gene sequence: CDR1 SEHNR, CDR2 FQNEAQ (reference sequence). Trimming cost V 5 bases and J 7 bases, with 18 bases left between them. A second PCR of about 7 to 12 cycles used a sample-barcoded 5' primer and a J-beta primer mix. Using its own MiXCR run on the 5' RACE reads, TCRdb lists one record per CDR3 protein. The sample has about 720,000 distinct CDR3 sequences; 20% to 25% are singletons. These data were also filed under a second study, of T cells of mothers and their children. That study adds: Slightly higher, non-significant overlap characterized related mother-child pairs relative to unrelated pairs.

Sequenced input: blood. The rearrangement joins TRBV7-9 to TRBJ1-3; D is perhaps TRBD1 (5 bases). The sequence was obtained from a boy younger than 18 in good health. The CDR3 coding sequence is TGTGCCAGCAGCCCCCCCGACAGAGGGAGGAACACCATATATTTT. Residues: CASSPPDRGRNTIYF.